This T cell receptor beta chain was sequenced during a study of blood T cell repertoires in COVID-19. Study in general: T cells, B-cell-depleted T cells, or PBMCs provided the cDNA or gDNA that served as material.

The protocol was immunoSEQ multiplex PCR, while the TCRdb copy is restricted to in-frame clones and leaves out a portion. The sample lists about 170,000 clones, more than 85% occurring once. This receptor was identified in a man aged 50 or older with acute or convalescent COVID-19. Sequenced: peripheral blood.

DNA for the CDR3: TGCGCCAGCAGCTTGCCGCTAGCGGGAGGGTCCTCCTACAATGAGCAGTTCTTC. It codes for CASSLPLAGGSSYNEQFF. The chain joins TRBV5-1 to TRBJ2-1, with 12 bases identical to TRBD2. CDR1 and CDR2 (germline): SGHRS, YFSETQ. CDR3 length: 18 residues. J lost 0 bases, V lost 1 base, and 5 bases had no gene match.